This is a list of T cell receptor beta chains from one sample in a study of cytomegalovirus exposure and HLA in healthy donors. TCRdb's table, derived via immunoSEQ multiplex PCR, lists solely in-frame clones and lacks some. The table lists about 160,000 clones, roughly 78% of them singletons, with roughly 6.6% in the top ten. Material for sequencing was PBMCs. These receptors were taken from a man aged 35 to 55 in good health and CMV-seropositive. The CDR3 runs from the conserved cysteine through the conserved F or W. The D gene is left open where the match is weak. Expanded clones get a size class; other rows say once, few or many, or leave the size out.

j_gene | abundance | d_gene | v_gene | CDR3aa | CDR3nt
TRBJ1-4 | NA | NA | TRBV4-3 | CASSDGGREKLFF | TGCGCCAGCAGCGACGGCGGGCGGGAAAAACTGTTTTTT
TRBJ2-7 | NA | TRBD2 | TRBV5-1 | CASSTLGGSSYEQYF | TGCGCCAGCAGCACCCTGGGAGGGAGCTCCTACGAGCAGTACTTC
TRBJ1-1 | NA | NA | TRBV29-1 | CSVTTGTEAFF | TGCAGCGTTACGACAGGTACTGAAGCTTTCTTT
TRBJ2-3 | NA | TRBD2 | TRBV9 | CASSQGWRGSTDTQYF | TGTGCCAGCAGCCAAGGGTGGCGGGGGAGCACAGATACGCAGTATTTT
TRBJ2-7 | NA | TRBD2 | TRBV27 | CASRGYTSGGAFEQYF | TGTGCCAGCAGAGGGTACACTAGCGGGGGGGCCTTCGAGCAGTACTTC
TRBJ1-6 | once | NA | TRBV5-6 | CASSLYRTENSPLHF | TGTGCCAGCAGCTTGTATCGAACGGAGAATTCACCCCTCCACTTT
TRBJ1-1 | NA | NA | TRBV7-9 | CASSLASGREMNTEAFF | TGTGCCAGCAGCTTAGCGTCTGGCAGGGAAATGAACACTGAAGCTTTCTTT
TRBJ2-2 | NA | NA | TRBV9 | CASSVELPQGTGELFF | TGTGCCAGCAGCGTAGAACTACCGCAGGGCACCGGGGAGCTGTTTTTT
TRBJ2-1 | few | TRBD1 | TRBV7-9 | CASSPADRGLSEQFF | TGTGCCAGCAGCCCGGCCGACAGGGGGCTTAGTGAGCAGTTCTTC
TRBJ2-7 | NA | TRBD1 | TRBV6-6 | CASTSGTGVHEQYF | TGTGCCAGCACTTCTGGGACAGGGGTCCACGAGCAGTACTTC
TRBJ2-5 | once | TRBD1 | TRBV5-1 | CASSVSPGTGEWYF | TGCGCCAGCAGCGTGAGTCCCGGGACAGGGGAGTGGTACTTC
TRBJ1-1 | NA | NA | TRBV27 | CASSLFPLGIGQFTEAFF | TGTGCCAGCAGTTTATTCCCTTTGGGTATCGGACAGTTCACTGAAGCTTTCTTT
TRBJ1-3 | NA | TRBD1 | TRBV28 | CASSLQGANTIYF | TGTGCCAGCAGCCTTCAGGGGGCAAACACCATATATTTT
TRBJ1-2 | NA | TRBD1 | TRBV4-2 | CASSQGDRVGYGYTF | TGTGCCAGCAGCCAAGGGGACAGGGTGGGCTATGGCTACACCTTC
TRBJ2-3 | NA | NA | TRBV5-1 | CASSLDRTSTDTQYF | TGCGCCAGCAGCCTGGACAGAACTAGCACAGATACGCAGTATTTT
TRBJ1-2 | few | TRBD1 | TRBV11-2 | CASSLGDRDGYTF | TGTGCCAGCAGCTTAGGGGACAGAGATGGCTACACCTTC
TRBJ2-7 | NA | NA | TRBV11-2 | CASSRNPSSYEQYF | TGTGCCAGCAGCCGAAACCCGAGCTCCTACGAGCAGTACTTC
TRBJ1-2 | few | TRBD1 | TRBV2 | CASIPTGVTGGYTF | TGTGCCAGCATCCCGACAGGGGTGACGGGAGGCTACACCTTC
TRBJ1-1 | NA | NA | TRBV19 | CASSMVEGTEAFF | TGTGCCAGTAGTATGGTGGAGGGCACTGAAGCTTTCTTT
TRBJ1-2 | NA | TRBD1 | TRBV7-9 | CASSLDRGLDYGYTF | TGTGCCAGCAGCTTAGACAGGGGGCTTGACTATGGCTACACCTTC
TRBJ1-2 | few | NA | TRBV6-5 | CASSLLPGEIYTF | TGTGCCAGCAGCCTACTGCCAGGGGAGATCTACACCTTC
TRBJ2-7 | few | NA | TRBV4-2 | CASSQDQQGRSEQYF | TGTGCCAGCAGCCAAGATCAGCAGGGTAGAAGCGAGCAGTACTTC
TRBJ1-1 | once | NA | TRBV23-1 | CASSLDQGTEAFF | TGCGCCAGCAGTCTCGACCAGGGCACTGAAGCTTTCTTT
TRBJ1-1 | NA | NA | TRBV2 | CASSPDTNTEAFF | TGTGCCAGCAGTCCCGACACGAACACTGAAGCTTTCTTT
TRBJ1-2 | NA | NA | TRBV28 | CASSLGTETYGYTF | TGTGCCAGCAGTCTAGGCACGGAAACCTATGGCTACACCTTC
TRBJ2-3 | NA | TRBD1 | TRBV6-5 | CASSLGQGAYTQYF | TGTGCCAGCAGCTTGGGACAGGGGGCTTATACGCAGTATTTT